A single sample gave rise to the 10 T cell receptor beta chains below, sequenced in a study of blood T cell repertoires in COVID-19. Assay: immunoSEQ multiplex PCR; the TCRdb copy retains only in-frame clones and omits some. Among almost 200,000 clones, around four fifths were seen once, and the ten largest hold 0.9% to 0.95%. Sequencing was performed on peripheral blood. These receptors all stem from a man in his sixties with COVID-19, enrolled during active disease.

The chain carries TRBV2 and TRBJ2-7; TRBD1 is a possible D gene (8 bases). The V end lost 5 bases, the J end lost 6 bases, and 14 bases lay between the germline ends. Germline CDR1 and CDR2: SNHLY and FYNNEI. The CDR3 contains 13 residues. CDR3 residues: CASSYRGGSEQYF. The DNA for the CDR3 is TGTGCCAGCAGTTACAGGGGGGGCAGCGAGCAGTACTTC.

The V and J genes are TRBV12-3 or TRBV12-4 and TRBJ1-2; no clear D. With 3 bases removed from V and 4 bases from J, the gap between germline ends came to 9 bases. The CDR3 contains 13 residues. As DNA, the CDR3 is TGTGCCAGCAGTTTGGAAGGAGGCTATGGCTACACCTTC. As protein: CASSLEGGYGYTF.

The chain couples TRBV3-1 (or the pseudogene TRBV3-2) to TRBJ1-4, with D possibly matching TRBD1 (5 bases). The V gene lost 1 base and the J gene lost 8 bases, with 11 bases spanning the gap. This CDR3 comprises 14 residues. Germline V gives CDR1 LGHDT, CDR2 YNNKEL (reference sequence). The CDR3, as DNA: TGTGCCAGCAGCCAAGTCCAGGGCCGCGAAAAACTGTTTTTT. It codes for CASSQVQGREKLFF.

The chain is built from TRBV15 and TRBJ1-6, with TRBD1 identical over 8 bases. CDR1 is LNHNV, CDR2 YYDKDF, per germline (reference sequence). The CDR3 has 15 residues. Trimming removed 0 bases from V and 9 bases from J; junction bases left unmatched: 4. CDR3 loop: CATSRDRTGSSPLHF. DNA for the CDR3: TGTGCCACCAGCAGAGACCGGACAGGGAGTTCACCCCTCCACTTT.

The J gene is TRBJ2-6, the V gene TRBV27, with unresolved D. The CDR3 length is 19 residues. V shed 4 bases and J shed 0 bases, with 19 bases lying between them. The germline CDR1 and CDR2 sequences are MNHEY and SMNVEV (reference sequence). The CDR3 protein is CASSSIWPGPLSGANVLTF. As DNA, the CDR3 is TGTGCCAGCAGTTCGATTTGGCCGGGTCCCCTCTCTGGGGCCAACGTCCTGACTTTC. The variable domain in full, with the rest retrieved from reference TRBV27 and TRBJ2-6, is EAQVTQNPRYLITVTGKKLTVTCSQNMNHEYMSWYRQDPGLGLRQIYYSMNVEVTDKGDVPEGYKVSRKEKRNFPLILESPSPNQTSLYFCASSSIWPGPLSGANVLTFGAGSRLTVL.

The gene calls are TRBV24-1 and TRBJ2-2, with D perhaps TRBD2 (7 bases). CDR1 is KGHDR and CDR2 is SFDVKD in the germline V gene. The CDR3 sequence is 15 residues long. V lost 7 bases and J lost 3, with 14 bases in between. CDR3 amino acids: CATRRGEGDTGELFF. Here the CDR3 DNA reads TGTGCCACCAGGAGGGGGGAGGGCGACACCGGGGAGCTGTTTTTT.

The J gene is TRBJ1-5, the V gene TRBV5-8; 12 nucleotides align to TRBD1. The CDR3 contains 14 residues. Germline V gives CDR1 SGHTS, CDR2 YDEGEE. Trimming at V came to 3 bases and at J to 14 bases, leaving 9 bases not matched to a gene. The CDR3 nucleotides read TGTGCCAGCAGCTACACCGGGACAGGGGGCGTCAAGCATTTT. It yields the protein CASSYTGTGGVKHF.

This chain links TRBV3-1 (or the pseudogene TRBV3-2) with TRBJ2-1; 8 bases match TRBD2. Trimming at V came to 4 bases and at J to 0 bases, leaving 14 bases not matched to a gene. The CDR3 is made up of 19 amino acids. Germline CDR1 is LGHDT and CDR2 is YNNKEL (reference sequence). This chain's CDR3 is CASSPPGLVSGTSYNEQFF. In DNA, the CDR3 is TGTGCCAGCAGCCCACCCGGGTTAGTTAGCGGGACCTCCTACAATGAGCAGTTCTTC.

J is TRBJ2-2 and V is TRBV6-5; D is perhaps TRBD1 (5 bases). The CDR3 covers 15 residues. Germline lookup yields CDR1 MNHEY and CDR2 SVGAGI. The ends were cut back, 2 bases at V and 5 bases at J, with 12 bases in the middle. CDR3 nucleotides: TGTGCCAGCAGTTACGATGGGGCCTCAACCGGGGAGCTGTTTTTT. Translating gives CASSYDGASTGELFF.

This sequence joins TRBV2 and TRBJ1-4, with D possibly being TRBD1 (5 bases). The germline V and J ends were trimmed by 3 bases and 3 bases, with 8 bases remaining between them. This CDR3 has 14 residues. The germline CDR1 and CDR2 sequences are SNHLY and FYNNEI. This CDR3 reads CASSDPGANEKLFF. The CDR3 DNA follows: TGTGCCAGCAGTGACCCGGGGGCTAATGAAAAACTGTTTTTT. The full variable domain, rest sourced from reference TRBV2 and TRBJ1-4, is EPEVTQTPSHQVTQMGQEVILRCVPISNHLYFYWYRQILGQKVEFLVSFYNNEISEKSEIFDDQFSVERPDGSNFTLKIRSTKLEDSAMYFCASSDPGANEKLFFGSGTQLSVL.